The rows below give T cell receptor beta chains drawn from one sample of a study of blood T cell repertoires in COVID-19. The data were produced by immunoSEQ multiplex PCR, yet TCRdb's version contains in-frame clones alone and is incomplete. Seen here are hundreds of thousands of clones, 84% observed once, and the top ten hold roughly 8.6%. Sequencing used peripheral blood. The receptors here all came from a human donor in a cohort sampled during active COVID-19. Both conserved end residues are part of each CDR3. The D gene is left open where the match is weak. Some rows have no size entry. The others give once, few or many, or a class for an expanded clone.

j_call clone_size cdr3_length v_call d_call cdr3_nt cdr3_aa
TRBJ1-5 . 14 TRBV6-2/TRBV6-3 . TGTGCCAGCAGTTACTCATCCGCGGTACAGCCCCAGCATTTT CASSYSSAVQPQHF
TRBJ1-1 . 15 TRBV5-4 . TGTGCCAGCAGCTCTGGACAGATGTTGAACACTGAAGCTTTCTTT CASSSGQMLNTEAFF
TRBJ2-7 . 16 TRBV12-2 . TGTGCAAGTCGGGGACAGGGGGTTGACTTCTCCTACGAGCAGTACTTC CASRGQGVDFSYEQYF
TRBJ1-1 . 12 TRBV6-5 . TGTGCCAGCGGGAGTGTGGGAACTGAAGCTTTCTTT CASGSVGTEAFF
TRBJ2-1 . 16 TRBV3-1/TRBV3-2 TRBD2 TGTGCCAGCAGCCAAGGCGGGACTAGCGGATACAATGAGCAGTTCTTC CASSQGGTSGYNEQFF
TRBJ1-5 once 15 TRBV19 TRBD1 TGTGCCAGTAGGCAGGGACAGGGGGTAAATCAGCCCCAGCATTTT CASRQGQGVNQPQHF
TRBJ2-5 . 16 TRBV10-1 . TGCGCCAGCAGTGAGGGGGGGACAGCGTCTCAAGAGACCCAGTACTTC CASSEGGTASQETQYF
TRBJ1-6 . 17 TRBV4-1 TRBD1 TGCGCCAGCAGCCAAGCGTACAGGGGGCTAACGGATTCACCCCTCCACTTT CASSQAYRGLTDSPLHF
TRBJ1-1 . 14 TRBV29-1 TRBD1 TGCAGCGTTAAGGGGGCTGAAAGTTACACTGAAGCTTTCTTT CSVKGAESYTEAFF
TRBJ2-5 . 16 TRBV2 TRBD2 TGTGCCAGCAGGACCACTAGCGGGAGACGCCAAGAGACCCAGTACTTC CASRTTSGRRQETQYF
TRBJ1-1 . 16 TRBV5-1 TRBD1 TGCGCCAGCAGCTTTGGACAGGGGGTAATGAACACTGAAGCTTTCTTT CASSFGQGVMNTEAFF